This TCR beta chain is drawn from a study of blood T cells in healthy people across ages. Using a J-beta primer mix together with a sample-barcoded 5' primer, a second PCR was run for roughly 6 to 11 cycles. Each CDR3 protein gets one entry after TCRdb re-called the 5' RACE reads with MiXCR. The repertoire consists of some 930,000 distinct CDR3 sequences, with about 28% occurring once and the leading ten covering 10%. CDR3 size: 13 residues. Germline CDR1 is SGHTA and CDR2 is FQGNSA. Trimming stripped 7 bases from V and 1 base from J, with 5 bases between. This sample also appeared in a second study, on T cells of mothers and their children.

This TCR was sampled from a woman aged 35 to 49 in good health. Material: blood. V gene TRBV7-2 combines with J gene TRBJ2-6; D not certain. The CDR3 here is CASKFSGANVLTF. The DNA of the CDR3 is TGTGCCAGCAAGTTTTCTGGGGCCAACGTCCTGACTTTC.